This T cell receptor beta chain was captured in a study of blood T cell repertoires in COVID-19. Patients of the Seattle cohort, enrolled during active infection, were followed longitudinally. Original processing notes: Scientists estimated how many nucleated cells there were by amplifying reference gene primers. The repertoire was sequenced with immunoSEQ multiplex PCR; TCRdb's copy has only in-frame clones and lacks some. D and trimming were read from the DNA, whereas the V and J calls and clone size are those reported in that table. The sample includes fewer than 450,000 clones, about 88% of them seen just once. The germline gives CDR1 SGHRS, CDR2 YFSETQ. The CDR3 has 16 residues. Losses at the gene ends were 4 bases for V and 3 bases for J; bases not matched to a gene: 11.

The chain links TRBV5-1 to TRBJ1-1; the match to TRBD1 covers 8 bases. This receptor was identified in a woman aged 70-85 years with COVID-19, enrolled during active disease. The sequenced sample consisted of peripheral blood. The CDR3 region is CASSPGQGGWDTEAFF. The DNA of the CDR3 is TGCGCCAGCAGCCCCGGACAGGGAGGGTGGGACACTGAAGCTTTCTTT.